What follows are 3 T cell receptor beta chains derived from one specimen sequenced in a study of shared clonotypes between healthy human individuals. Method: immunoSEQ multiplex PCR; TCRdb's copy keeps in-frame clones and lacks some. The sample yields over 1.4 million clones, roughly 96% seen once. Sequenced input: naive CD4+ T cells sorted from blood. As to subset: CD45RA+ positively selected. The receptors originated from a man aged 30 to 45 in good health.

A word on this clone: The same CDR3 can be traced to other DNA sequences in this sample. The CDR3 protein is CASSIRGSGANVLTF. DNA of the CDR3: TGTGCCAGTAGTATAAGAGGCTCTGGGGCCAACGTCCTGACTTTC. This chain connects TRBV19 to TRBJ2-6; the D is unclear. Trimming pared 2 bases from V and 0 bases from J, leaving 5 bases between. The CDR3 runs to 15 residues. CDR1 and CDR2 (germline): LNHDA, SQIVND (reference sequence).

The V call is TRBV29-1, the J call TRBJ2-1; 7 bases align to TRBD2. Germline values: CDR1 SQVTM, CDR2 ANQGSEA. The CDR3 is 14 residues long. V lost 8 bases, J lost 4 bases, and 11 bases stayed unmatched. For the CDR3, the DNA is TGCAGCCTCGGGGTACTAGCGACATACAATGAGCAGTTCTTC. As protein: CSLGVLATYNEQFF.

This sequence joins TRBV7-2 and TRBJ1-5; D is undetermined. V lost 1 base to trimming and J lost 4 bases, with 8 bases between them. This CDR3 has 14 residues. Per germline, CDR1 SGHTA and CDR2 FQGNSA. The DNA for the CDR3 is TGTGCCAGCAGCTTAGAATTGGGGAATCAGCCCCAGCATTTT. As protein: CASSLELGNQPQHF.